These 8 T cell receptor beta chains were sequenced from one sample in a study of control samples from healthy donors and cancer patients. This table comes from immunoSEQ multiplex PCR, and its TCRdb copy is limited to in-frame clones, with some not included. This table holds 150,000 to 200,000 clones, just over 90% found once. The sequenced sample was blood. The receptor source for this set is a man aged 30 to 45 in good health.

The chain combines TRBV5-4 with TRBJ2-7, with 8 bases identical to TRBD1. This CDR3 contains 13 residues. Germline lookup yields CDR1 SGHNT and CDR2 YYREEE (reference sequence). With 3 bases clipped from V and 3 bases from J, the junction kept 2 bases outside the gene matches. The CDR3 region is CASSSDRGYEQYF. As DNA, the CDR3 is TGTGCCAGCAGCTCCGACAGGGGCTACGAGCAGTACTTC.

DNA of the CDR3: TGTGCCAGCAGCGTGCTACTCCCGGGACAAACCACTGAAGCTTTCTTT. The encoded protein is CASSVLLPGQTTEAFF. J is TRBJ1-1 and V is TRBV11-1, with D possibly TRBD1 on 6 matching bases. The CDR3 is made up of 16 amino acids. Looked up from germline, CDR1 is SGHAT and CDR2 is FQDESV (reference sequence). The ends were cut back, 5 bases at V and 4 bases at J, with 20 bases in the middle.

The chain joins TRBV4-3 to TRBJ2-2; D may correspond to TRBD1 or TRBD2 (6 bases each). The ends were cut back, 1 base at V and 7 bases at J, with 10 bases in the middle. CDR3 length: 14 amino acids. The germline V gene encodes CDR1 LGHNA and CDR2 YSLEER. The CDR3 DNA reads as TGCGCCAGCAGCCAAGTCGGGGGCAGCGGGGAGCTGTTTTTT. Translating gives CASSQVGGSGELFF.

The chain employs TRBV3-1 (or the pseudogene TRBV3-2) and TRBJ2-1; D may be TRBD1 or TRBD2 (5 bases each). The V end lost 4 bases, the J end lost 4 bases, and 20 bases lay between the germline ends. The CDR3 extends over 17 amino acids. CDR1 LGHDT and CDR2 YNNKEL come from the germline V gene (reference sequence). The CDR3 DNA is TGTGCCAGCAGCCGTCGGGACGCAGGAGCGTTGTACAATGAGCAGTTCTTC. This sequence encodes CASSRRDAGALYNEQFF.

The chain recombines TRBV2 with TRBJ2-1; 9 bases agree with TRBD1. J was trimmed by 2 bases and V by 8 bases; bases with no gene match: 13. In germline, CDR1 is SNHLY, CDR2 FYNNEI. This CDR3 region has 17 residues. The CDR3: CASRTRGNRGPYNEQFF. CDR3 nucleotides: TGTGCCAGCCGAACACGGGGGAACAGGGGGCCCTACAATGAGCAGTTCTTC.

The chain combines TRBV2 with TRBJ2-5; perhaps TRBD1 as D (5 bases). The length of the CDR3 is 12 residues. The ends were cut back, 8 bases at V and 2 bases at J, with 9 bases in the middle. CDR1 and CDR2 (germline): SNHLY, FYNNEI. The CDR3 is CASADSQETQYF. The CDR3 nucleotides are TGTGCCAGCGCCGACAGTCAAGAGACCCAGTACTTC.

This clone was seen a single time. V and J are TRBV30 and TRBJ1-2; 7 nucleotides agree with TRBD1. Germline-derived CDR1 and CDR2 are GTSNPN and SVGIG (reference sequence). The CDR3 has 15 amino acids. The V gene end was trimmed by 4 bases and the J gene end by 11 bases; junction bases not matched to a gene: 19. CDR3 nucleotide sequence: TGTGCCTGGAAAAAAGGAGACAGGGACCTTCTGGGTTACACCTTC. This encodes CAWKKGDRDLLGYTF.

The chain joins TRBV3-1 (or the pseudogene TRBV3-2) to TRBJ2-3; D could derive from TRBD1 or TRBD2 (6 bases each). Germline V gives CDR1 LGHDT, CDR2 YNNKEL (reference sequence). Trimming left V 0 bases short and J 2 bases short, with 15 bases between. The CDR3 has 17 amino acids. The CDR3 nucleotides are TGTGCCAGCAGCCAAGATATGACGGGGGCCTACACAGATACGCAGTATTTT. Amino acid sequence: CASSQDMTGAYTDTQYF.